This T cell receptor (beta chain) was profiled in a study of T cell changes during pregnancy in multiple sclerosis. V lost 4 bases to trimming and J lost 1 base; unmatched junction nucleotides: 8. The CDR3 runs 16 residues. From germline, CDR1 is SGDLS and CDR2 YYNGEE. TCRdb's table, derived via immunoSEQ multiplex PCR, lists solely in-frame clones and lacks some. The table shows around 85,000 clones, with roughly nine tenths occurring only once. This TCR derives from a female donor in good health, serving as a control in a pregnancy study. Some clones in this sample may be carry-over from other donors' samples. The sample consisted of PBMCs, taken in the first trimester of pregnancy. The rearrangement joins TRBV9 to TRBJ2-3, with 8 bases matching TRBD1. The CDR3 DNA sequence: TGTGCCAGCAGCCCCACCTCGGGACAGGGCACAGATACGCAGTATTTT. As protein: CASSPTSGQGTDTQYF.